The rows below give T cell receptor beta chains drawn from one sample of a study of shared clonotypes between healthy human individuals. TCRdb's copy holds only in-frame clones and misses some; the assay was immunoSEQ multiplex PCR. This sample yields fewer than 1.4 million clones, of which approximately 80% are seen a single time; 0.55% to 0.7% belongs to the top ten. Specimen: memory CD4+ T cells from PBMCs. The source is a man between 18 and 35 years old in good health. Some clones in this sample may be carry-over from other donors' samples. The CDR3 runs from the conserved cysteine through the conserved F or W. The D gene is left open where the match is weak. A clone size is listed for some rows: how often the clone was seen (once, few, many), or a class if it is expanded.

v_gene	j_gene	d_gene	abundance	CDR3nt	CDR3aa
TRBV28	TRBJ1-1	TRBD1	many	TGTGCCAGCAGCTTACCGGGACAGGGCTACACTGAAGCTTTCTTT	CASSLPGQGYTEAFF
TRBV5-1	TRBJ1-1	-	-	TGCGCCACCTCAGGGGATGGGAACACTGAAGCTTTCTTT	CATSGDGNTEAFF
TRBV9	TRBJ2-7	-	-	TGTGCCAGCAGCGGGGGTCACGGGTACGAGCAGTACTTC	CASSGGHGYEQYF
TRBV2	TRBJ1-5	-	-	TGTGCCAGCACAGGGGAGAATAGCAATCAGCCCCAGCATTTT	CASTGENSNQPQHF
TRBV19	TRBJ2-2	-	-	TGTGCCAGTAGTATCGGCCAAAACACCGGGGAGCTGTTTTTT	CASSIGQNTGELFF
TRBV5-4	TRBJ2-5	-	few	TGTGCCAGCAGCTTGGGGGGGTCGGGGCAAGAGACCCAGTACTTC	CASSLGGSGQETQYF
TRBV30	TRBJ2-7	-	few	TGTGCCTGGAGTGTCTATTTAGGGCTAGCCGGGGGAGAGCAGTACTTC	CAWSVYLGLAGGEQYF
TRBV6-4	TRBJ1-1	-	-	TGTGCCAGCAGAGTTCGGGGGGCTGCTGAAGCTTTCTTT	CASRVRGAAEAFF
TRBV5-6	TRBJ1-2	-	many	TGTGCCAGCAGCTTGGACCTGATTCTGACCCCAGAGGATGGCTACACCTTC	CASSLDLILTPEDGYTF
TRBV7-9	TRBJ2-1	TRBD2	-	TGTGCCAGCAGCTTGCTTAGCGGGAGGATTTACAATGAGCAGTTCTTC	CASSLLSGRIYNEQFF
TRBV19	TRBJ2-7	-	-	TGTGCCAGTAGTAGTCGCCATACCTCGGACCAAATCTACGAGCAGTACTTC	CASSSRHTSDQIYEQYF
TRBV28	TRBJ2-4	TRBD2	-	TGTGCCAGCAGTTTAATGGCTAGCGGCAAAAACATTCAGTACTTC	CASSLMASGKNIQYF
TRBV4-3	TRBJ2-3	TRBD1	-	TGCGCCAGCAGCCACCTAGACAGGGGGTATGGCACAGATACGCAGTATTTT	CASSHLDRGYGTDTQYF
TRBV18	TRBJ2-1	-	once	TGTGCCAGCTCACCACAGCAGACCTCAGGGTGGAATGAGCAGTTCTTC	CASSPQQTSGWNEQFF
TRBV28	TRBJ1-4	TRBD1	-	TGTGCCAGCAGTTTTCTACGAGGGGGCGATGAAAAACTGTTTTTT	CASSFLRGGDEKLFF
TRBV7-8	TRBJ1-2	-	-	TGTGCCAGCAGCCGCAGGGCTCCTGCTAACTATGGCTACACCTTC	CASSRRAPANYGYTF
TRBV2	TRBJ1-1	-	few	TGTGCCAGCAGTGCGCGCACGGACGTCGTGACTGAAGCTTTCTTT	CASSARTDVVTEAFF
TRBV11-2	TRBJ2-3	TRBD2	few	TGTGCCAGCAGCTCCCTAGCGGCCTCCACGGGTACGCAGTATTTT	CASSSLAASTGTQYF
TRBV6-5	TRBJ1-2	-	-	TGTGCCAGCAGCCGACAAAATAGGGGTGGCTACACCTTC	CASSRQNRGGYTF
TRBV29-1	TRBJ2-3	TRBD2	-	TGCAGCGTCTTAGGGACTAGCGGGAGGCCTCGCACAGATACGCAGTATTTT	CSVLGTSGRPRTDTQYF
TRBV19	TRBJ2-7	TRBD1	-	TGTGCCAGCCGGGACAGGGGGGACTCCTACGAGCAGTACTTC	CASRDRGDSYEQYF
TRBV15	TRBJ2-3	-	-	TGTGCCACCAGCAGAGGCTCAATAGCCGGGTTCACAGATACGCAGTATTTT	CATSRGSIAGFTDTQYF
TRBV5-4	TRBJ2-7	TRBD2	-	TGTGCCAGCAGCGATACTACTAGCGGGAGTGGGGCCTACGAGCAGTACTTC	CASSDTTSGSGAYEQYF
TRBV15	TRBJ2-2	TRBD1	-	TGTGCCACCAGCAATCTCGACAGGGACAGATCCACCGGGGAGCTGTTTTTT	CATSNLDRDRSTGELFF
TRBV5-8	TRBJ2-5	-	-	TGTGCCAGCAGCTTAGACAGCCTGGGAGAGACCCAGTACTTC	CASSLDSLGETQYF
TRBV18	TRBJ1-1	TRBD1	-	TGTGCCAGCTCACCGACAGGGGCGAACACTGAAGCTTTCTTT	CASSPTGANTEAFF
TRBV7-9	TRBJ1-3	-	-	TGTGCCAGCAGCTCAGGGTCTGGAAACACCATATATTTT	CASSSGSGNTIYF
TRBV14	TRBJ2-2	-	-	TGTGCCAGCAGCTCCCTCGCAAGCACCGGGGAGCTGTTTTTT	CASSSLASTGELFF
TRBV27	TRBJ1-4	-	-	TGTGCCAGCAGCGTCAAGGGGTACGAAAAACTGTTTTTT	CASSVKGYEKLFF
TRBV30	TRBJ1-3	-	-	TGTGCCTGGAGTGCATACAGGGACAACTCTGGAAACACCATATATTTT	CAWSAYRDNSGNTIYF
TRBV27	TRBJ2-7	TRBD2	-	TGTGCCAGCAGTCCCGGGACTAGCGGGAGGGCGTTTAGGTCCTACGAGCAGTACTTC	CASSPGTSGRAFRSYEQYF
TRBV7-2	TRBJ2-1	-	-	TGTGCCAGCAGCGGGAGGAGCTCCTACAATGAGCAGTTCTTC	CASSGRSSYNEQFF
TRBV5-1	TRBJ2-3	TRBD2	-	TGCGCCAGCAGCTTTTTCGGGACTAGCGGTTTCACAGATACGCAGTATTTT	CASSFFGTSGFTDTQYF
TRBV28	TRBJ2-1	-	-	TGTGCCAGCAGTTCGGGGTCGGCGAACTCCTACAATGAGCAGTTCTTC	CASSSGSANSYNEQFF
TRBV19	TRBJ1-5	-	-	TGTGCCAGTAGTAGAGGGTATGATCAGCCCCAGCATTTT	CASSRGYDQPQHF
TRBV6-1	TRBJ2-7	TRBD2	-	TGTGCCAGCAACCCGACTAGCGGGATCGCCGAGCAGTACTTC	CASNPTSGIAEQYF
TRBV28	TRBJ2-7	TRBD2	-	TGTGCCAGCAGCCTGGGGGGAGGGAGCTCCTACGAGCAGTACTTC	CASSLGGGSSYEQYF
TRBV2	TRBJ2-3	TRBD2	-	TGTGCCAGCAGTGTTGGCGGGAGCCGAATAGATACGCAGTATTTT	CASSVGGSRIDTQYF
TRBV5-1	TRBJ2-5	TRBD2	-	TGCGCCAGCAGCCCCAAGACTAGCGGCAGACAAGAGACCCAGTACTTC	CASSPKTSGRQETQYF
TRBV7-3	TRBJ1-1	-	-	TGTGCCAGCAGACTGACAACCACGGCAGAGGCTTTCTTT	CASRLTTTAEAFF
TRBV7-2	TRBJ2-7	-	-	TGTGCCAGCAGCTCGCCGGGGACATCCTCGTCGGGCTACGAGCAGTACTTC	CASSSPGTSSSGYEQYF
TRBV7-9	TRBJ1-2	TRBD1	-	TGTGCCAGCAGCTCCAGACAGGGGGCGCAGGATGGCTACACCTTC	CASSSRQGAQDGYTF
TRBV7-2	TRBJ2-5	-	-	TGTGCCAGCAGCTTAGCTGCTAGTCTCCAAGAGACCCAGTACTTC	CASSLAASLQETQYF
TRBV6-1	TRBJ2-4	TRBD2	-	TGTGCCAGCACGGGACTAGCGGGACACATTCAGTACTTC	CASTGLAGHIQYF
TRBV7-2	TRBJ2-7	TRBD2	-	TGTGCCAGCAGCCCGGGACTAGCGGCCTACGAGCAGTACTTC	CASSPGLAAYEQYF
TRBV5-1	TRBJ2-5	TRBD1	-	TGCGCCAGCACGCCGGACAGGATAAACAAGGCCCAGTACTTC	CASTPDRINKAQYF
TRBV7-2	TRBJ2-7	TRBD2	-	TGTGCCAGCAGCCAGGGACTAGGCTCCTACGAGCAGTACTTC	CASSQGLGSYEQYF
TRBV2	TRBJ2-6	-	few	TGTGCCAGCAGTGAAGGGCCAGGGTTAATCTTTGGGGCCAACGTCCTGACTTTC	CASSEGPGLIFGANVLTF
TRBV5-6	TRBJ1-1	-	-	TGTGCCAGCAGCCCCCAGGGAGGGGCGAACACTGAAGCTTTCTTT	CASSPQGGANTEAFF
TRBV5-1	TRBJ2-5	-	once	TGCGCCAGCAATAAAGGGACGAATGAAGAGACCCAGTACTTC	CASNKGTNEETQYF
TRBV2	TRBJ1-5	-	-	TGTGCCAGCAGTTTAAAGGTACCCGCTCAGCCCCAGCATTTT	CASSLKVPAQPQHF
TRBV10-3	TRBJ1-2	-	-	TGTGCCATCAGTGAGGGTGCAGAACACTATGGCTACACCTTC	CAISEGAEHYGYTF
TRBV25-1	TRBJ1-2	TRBD1	-	TGTGCCAGTTCTGGGACAGGCTATGGCTACACCTTC	CASSGTGYGYTF